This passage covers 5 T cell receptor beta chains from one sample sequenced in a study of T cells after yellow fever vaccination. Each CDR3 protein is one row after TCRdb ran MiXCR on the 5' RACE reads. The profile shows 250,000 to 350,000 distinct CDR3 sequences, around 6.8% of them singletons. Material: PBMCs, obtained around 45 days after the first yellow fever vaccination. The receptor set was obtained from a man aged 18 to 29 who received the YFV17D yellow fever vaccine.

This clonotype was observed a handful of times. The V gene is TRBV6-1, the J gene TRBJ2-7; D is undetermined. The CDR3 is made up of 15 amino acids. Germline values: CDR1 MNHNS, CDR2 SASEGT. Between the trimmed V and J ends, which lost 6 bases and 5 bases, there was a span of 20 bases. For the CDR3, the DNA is TGTGCCAGCAGACGTGCCTCTCATCGATGGGACGAGCAGTACTTC. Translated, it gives CASRRASHRWDEQYF.

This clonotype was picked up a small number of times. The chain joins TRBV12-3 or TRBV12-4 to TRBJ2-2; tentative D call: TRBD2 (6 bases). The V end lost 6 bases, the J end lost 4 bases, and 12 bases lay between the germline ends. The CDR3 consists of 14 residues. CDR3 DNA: TGTGCCAGCAGCCTCCGGGAGAGCACCGGGGAGCTGTTTTTT. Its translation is CASSLRESTGELFF.

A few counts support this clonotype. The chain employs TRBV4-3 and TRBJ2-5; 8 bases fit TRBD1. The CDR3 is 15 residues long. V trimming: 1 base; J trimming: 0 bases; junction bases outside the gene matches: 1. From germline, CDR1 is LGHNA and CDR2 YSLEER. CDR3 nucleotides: TGCGCCAGCAGCCAAGGGACAGGGAACCAAGAGACCCAGTACTTC. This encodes CASSQGTGNQETQYF.

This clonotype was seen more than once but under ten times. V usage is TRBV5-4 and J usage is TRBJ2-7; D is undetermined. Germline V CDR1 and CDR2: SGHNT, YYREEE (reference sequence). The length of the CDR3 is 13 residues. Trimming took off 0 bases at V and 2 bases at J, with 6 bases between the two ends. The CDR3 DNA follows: TGTGCCAGCAGCTTGGCCCCAGCCTACGAGCAGTACTTC. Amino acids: CASSLAPAYEQYF. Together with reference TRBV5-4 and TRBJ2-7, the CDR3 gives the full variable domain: ETGVTQSPTHLIKTRGQQVTLRCSSQSGHNTVSWYQQALGQGPQFIFQYYREEENGRGNFPPRFSGLQFPNYSSELNVNALELDDSALYLCASSLAPAYEQYFGPGTRLTVT.

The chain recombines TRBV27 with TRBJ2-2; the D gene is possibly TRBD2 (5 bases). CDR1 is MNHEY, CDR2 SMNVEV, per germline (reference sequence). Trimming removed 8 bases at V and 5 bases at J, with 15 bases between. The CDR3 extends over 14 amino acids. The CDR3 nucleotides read TGTGCCAGCCGAACCATGCTAGCTACCGGGGAGCTGTTTTTT. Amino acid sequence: CASRTMLATGELFF.